This T cell receptor (beta chain) was recovered during a study of blood T cell repertoires in COVID-19. Study-wide background: Specimens from acute and convalescent COVID-19 originated in the United States, Italy and Spain.

The CDR3 loop spans 16 amino acids. The J segment lost 7 bases and the V segment lost 4 bases, leaving 12 bases of the junction unmatched. CDR1 and CDR2 from the germline V gene are MNHEY and SVGAGI. As originally analysed: Cell counts per sample came from amplifying reference gene primers. Only in-frame clones appear in the TCRdb table, and some are missing; sequencing was by immunoSEQ multiplex PCR. D and trimming come from the DNA, and the V and J calls and clone size come from that table. The table lists 55,000 to 80,000 clones, around 83% of them singletons. The sample taken for sequencing was peripheral blood. The chain links TRBV6-5 to TRBJ2-1; 8 bases agree with TRBD2. The origin of this receptor is a human donor in a cohort sampled during active COVID-19. The CDR3 DNA reads as TGTGCCAGCAGTTCTCCCGGCGGGGGGTCATGGAATGAGCAGTTCTTC. Translation: CASSSPGGGSWNEQFF.